The 10 T cell receptor beta chains reported below all come from one sample, sequenced in a study of radiotherapy plus CTLA-4 blockade in lung cancer. Measured with immunoSEQ multiplex PCR; TCRdb has only the in-frame clones, and not every one. The sample records approximately 97,000 clones, about four fifths being singletons. The specimen comprised peripheral blood, sampled from a patient treated with radiotherapy plus ipilimumab. The receptors were gathered from a human donor with non-small cell lung cancer who had stable disease on radiotherapy plus ipilimumab.

For this clone: At one boundary the junction diverges from the germline segment, which might be a read error. In the same sample, other DNA sequences code for this CDR3. CDR3 sequence reads: CATDRVAKNIQYF. The CDR3 DNA is TGTGCCACCGACAGGGTGGCCAAAAACATTCAGTACTTT. The chain links TRBV2 to TRBJ2-4; 7 bases agree with TRBD1. Germline V gene lookup returns CDR1 SNHLY and CDR2 FYNNEI. This CDR3 contains 13 residues. Supplemented by reference TRBV2 and TRBJ2-4, the full variable domain reads EPEVTQTPSHQVTQMGQEVILRCVPISNHLYFYWYRQILGQKVEFLVSFYNNEISEKSEIFDDQFSVERPDGSNFTLKIRSTKLEDSAMYFCATDRVAKNIQYFGAGTRLSVL.

This sequence joins TRBV27 and TRBJ2-1, with D hard to call. Germline V gene sequence: CDR1 MNHEY, CDR2 SMNVEV (reference sequence). This CDR3 region has 13 residues. V was clipped by 5 bases and J by 9 bases, with 14 bases between them. The CDR3 sequence is CASSTYPVFEQFF. DNA for the CDR3: TGTGCCAGCAGTACCTACCCAGTTTTTGAGCAGTTCTTC.

The V and J genes are TRBV29-1 and TRBJ2-1; maybe TRBD2 (5 bases). The V gene's germline CDR1 is SQVTM and CDR2 ANQGSEA. Trimming removed 3 bases from V and 0 bases from J, with 18 bases in between. The CDR3 is 17 amino acids. The CDR3 DNA reads TGCAGCGTTGATCAAGGGATAGCGCCCAGCTCCTACAATGAGCAGTTCTTC. It yields the protein CSVDQGIAPSSYNEQFF.

The V gene is TRBV6-6, the J gene TRBJ2-3; 7 positions match TRBD2. CDR3 length: 13 residues. The J segment lost 6 bases and the V segment lost 7 bases, leaving 7 bases of the junction unmatched. CDR1 MNHNY and CDR2 SVGAGI come from the germline V gene (reference sequence). In DNA, the CDR3 is TGTGCCAGCAACCTGGGGGGGGTGGATACGCAGTATTTT. It yields the protein CASNLGGVDTQYF.

V and J are TRBV7-9 and TRBJ2-6, with a tentative D call TRBD1 (6 bases). V dropped 4 bases and J dropped 0 bases, with 16 bases sitting between them. This CDR3 has 18 amino acids. Germline loops: CDR1 SEHNR, CDR2 FQNEAQ (reference sequence). CDR3 residues: CASSSTTGPGSGANVLTF. The CDR3 DNA reads as TGTGCCAGCAGCTCCACGACAGGACCCGGCTCTGGGGCCAACGTCCTGACTTTC.

V usage is TRBV5-6 and J usage is TRBJ2-7, with D perhaps TRBD2 (6 bases). The CDR3 has 14 residues. V was cut by 6 bases and J by 2 bases, with 15 bases left in between. Germline CDR1 is SGHDT and CDR2 is YYEEEE. The CDR3 spells CASTKRGGTYEQYF. As DNA, the CDR3 is TGTGCCAGCACCAAGCGAGGCGGGACCTACGAGCAGTACTTC.

This chain uses TRBV4-2 with TRBJ1-4; perhaps TRBD1 as D (6 bases). Per germline, CDR1 LGHNA and CDR2 YNFKEQ. The CDR3 covers 18 residues. The ends were cut back, 2 bases at V and 0 bases at J, with 16 bases in the middle. In DNA, the CDR3 is TGTGCCAGCAGCCAAAAACCTCTTACAGGGACAACTAATGAAAAACTGTTTTTT. Translation gives CASSQKPLTGTTNEKLFF.

The chain links TRBV23-1 to TRBJ1-5; tentative D call: TRBD1 (6 bases). TRBV23-1 is known as an ORF, though its function is uncertain. The V end lost 7 bases, the J end lost 3 bases, and 13 bases lay between the germline ends. The CDR3 loop spans 14 amino acids. The CDR3 nucleotides read TGCGCCAGCAAGGACAGCCATGACAATCAGCCCCAGCATTTT. Its protein is CASKDSHDNQPQHF.

V and J are TRBV4-2 and TRBJ1-2; 7 bases match TRBD1. V was pared by 0 bases and J by 5 bases, with 9 bases of the junction left unmatched. The CDR3 is 16 amino acids. The germline gives CDR1 LGHNA, CDR2 YNFKEQ. The DNA for the CDR3 is TGTGCCAGCAGCCAAGATACCGACAGGGAAACTTATGGCTACACCTTC. Residues: CASSQDTDRETYGYTF.

This rearrangement joins TRBV5-4 to TRBJ1-5, with D maybe TRBD1 (5 bases). The CDR3 runs to 18 residues. Trimming took 3 bases from V and 0 from J, leaving 19 bases between them. Per the germline V gene, CDR1 is SGHNT and CDR2 is YYREEE (reference sequence). DNA of the CDR3: TGTGCCAGCAGCTCACGGACCGGGACCGCATATAGCAATCAGCCCCAGCATTTT. It specifies CASSSRTGTAYSNQPQHF.